Shown below are 20 T cell receptor beta chains from a single sample sequenced in a study of T cell changes during pregnancy in multiple sclerosis. Only in-frame clones appear in the TCRdb table, and some are missing; sequencing was by immunoSEQ multiplex PCR. The sample yields 80,000 to 100,000 clones, roughly 92% seen once. The sample consisted of peripheral blood, taken in the first trimester of pregnancy. These receptors were collected from a female donor with multiple sclerosis, enrolled in a pregnancy study.

V gene TRBV19 combines with J gene TRBJ2-6, with 8 nucleotides matching TRBD1. This CDR3 comprises 19 residues. Germline V gene data show CDR1 as LNHDA and CDR2 as SQIVND (reference sequence). V lost 5 bases to trimming and J lost 0 bases; unmatched junction nucleotides: 12. CDR3 nucleotide sequence: TGTGCCAGTAGTCCAAACCCGGGACAGGACCTCTCTGGGGCCAACGTCCTGACTTTC. Its protein product is CASSPNPGQDLSGANVLTF.

The chain recombines TRBV27 with TRBJ1-2, with a possible D match to TRBD1 (5 bases). Germline CDR1 MNHEY, CDR2 SMNVEV (reference sequence). V lost 0 bases, J lost 4 bases, and 15 bases lay in between. CDR3 length equals 16 residues. Written as DNA, the CDR3 is TGTGCCAGCAGTTTATCGGGCAACAGGCGCTCCTATGGCTACACCTTC. Amino acid sequence: CASSLSGNRRSYGYTF.

V gene TRBV6-4 combines with J gene TRBJ2-1, with TRBD2 identical over 8 bases. CDR1 is MRHNA, CDR2 SNTAGT, per germline. V was pared by 6 bases and J by 1 base, with 8 bases of the junction left unmatched. The CDR3 contains 16 residues. The CDR3 is CASSALAVGSYNEQFF. The DNA for the CDR3 is TGTGCCAGCAGCGCACTAGCGGTGGGATCCTACAATGAGCAGTTCTTC.

The rearrangement uses TRBV5-1 and TRBJ1-5; 7 bases align to TRBD1. The CDR3 runs 15 residues. J gave up 3 bases and V 4 bases, and 7 bases lay outside the gene matches. Germline values: CDR1 SGHRS, CDR2 YFSETQ. DNA for the CDR3: TGCGCCAGCAGCCAGGGGACAGACCCCAATCAGCCCCAGCATTTT. Encoded protein: CASSQGTDPNQPQHF. Supplemented by reference TRBV5-1 and TRBJ1-5, the full variable domain reads KAGVTQTPRYLIKTRGQQVTLSCSPISGHRSVSWYQQTPGQGLQFLFEYFSETQRNKGNFPGRFSGRQFSNSRSEMNVSTLELGDSALYLCASSQGTDPNQPQHFGDGTRLSIL.

V gene TRBV7-2 combines with J gene TRBJ2-7; 11 positions agree with TRBD2. The ends lost 5 bases at V and 3 bases at J; junction bases unmatched: 6. Germline V lookup: CDR1 SGHTA, CDR2 FQGNSA. The CDR3 runs to 15 residues. The CDR3 bases are TGTGCCAGCAGCCGAACTAGCGGGAGTGGCTACGAGCAGTACTTC. Translating it yields CASSRTSGSGYEQYF.

Notes on this clone: At the DNA level, this CDR3 is encoded by other sequences in the same sample as well. The J gene is TRBJ2-1, the V gene TRBV6-1, with D perhaps TRBD2 (5 bases). The CDR3 is 12 residues long. In germline, CDR1 is MNHNS, CDR2 SASEGT. Trimming removed 7 bases at V and 10 bases at J, with 14 bases between. In DNA, the CDR3 is TGTGCCAGCATGCAGAGGGCCCTCGAGCAGTTCTTC. This gives the protein CASMQRALEQFF.

This sequence joins TRBV5-6 and TRBJ2-3; D is perhaps TRBD1 (5 bases). In germline, CDR1 is SGHDT, CDR2 YYEEEE. The V and J ends lost 2 bases and 0 bases respectively, with 10 bases between them. The CDR3 is 15 residues long. The CDR3 region is CASSFGHSSTDTQYF. For the CDR3, the DNA is TGTGCCAGCAGCTTTGGACACTCGAGCACAGATACGCAGTATTTT.

The chain is built from TRBV28 and TRBJ2-3; TRBD2 aligns across 7 bases. The V and J ends lost 3 bases and 0 bases, in that order; junction bases with no gene match: 3. Per the germline V gene, CDR1 is MDHEN and CDR2 is SYDVKM. The CDR3 runs to 15 residues. This CDR3 reads CASSFLAASTDTQYF. Here the CDR3 DNA reads TGTGCCAGCAGTTTTCTAGCGGCTAGCACAGATACGCAGTATTTT. Based on the CDR3 plus reference TRBV28 and TRBJ2-3, the full variable domain is DVKVTQSSRYLVKRTGEKVFLECVQDMDHENMFWYRQDPGLGLRLIYFSYDVKMKEKGDIPEGYSVSREKKERFSLILESASTNQTSMYLCASSFLAASTDTQYFGPGTRLTVL.

The chain is built from TRBV28 and TRBJ1-1; 7 bases line up with TRBD1. Germline values: CDR1 MDHEN, CDR2 SYDVKM. This CDR3 is 14 amino acids long. V shed 7 bases and J 4 bases; nucleotides not matched to a gene: 9. CDR3 in amino acids: CASNRDRVVTEAFF. Here the CDR3 DNA reads TGTGCCAGCAACCGAGACAGGGTGGTCACTGAAGCTTTCTTT.

The chain links TRBV5-1 to TRBJ2-2; D uncertain. V was trimmed by 0 bases and J by 4 bases, leaving 13 bases between them. CDR1 and CDR2 from the germline V gene are SGHRS and YFSETQ. The CDR3 has 16 amino acids. CDR3 amino acids: CASSLVRGRTTGELFF. CDR3 DNA sequence: TGCGCCAGCAGCTTGGTTCGAGGCCGAACCACCGGGGAGCTGTTTTTT. Drawing the rest from reference TRBV5-1 and TRBJ2-2, the complete variable domain is KAGVTQTPRYLIKTRGQQVTLSCSPISGHRSVSWYQQTPGQGLQFLFEYFSETQRNKGNFPGRFSGRQFSNSRSEMNVSTLELGDSALYLCASSLVRGRTTGELFFGEGSRLTVL.

A remark on this clone: At one of its ends the junction is not consistent with the germline gene, which may arise from a read error. The V call is TRBV5-4, the J call TRBJ2-5; D not resolved. This CDR3 contains 13 residues. In germline, CDR1 is SGHNT, CDR2 YYREEE (reference sequence). CDR3 protein: CASSPRLQETQYF. In DNA form, the CDR3 reads TGCGCCAGCAGCCCCCGACTCCAAGAGACCCAGTACTTC. Looking up the rest from reference TRBV5-4 and TRBJ2-5 gives the full variable domain: ETGVTQSPTHLIKTRGQQVTLRCSSQSGHNTVSWYQQALGQGPQFIFQYYREEENGRGNFPPRFSGLQFPNYSSELNVNALELDDSALYLCASSPRLQETQYFGPGTRLLVL.

This clone was seen just once. The V call is TRBV5-4, the J call TRBJ2-3; D remains ambiguous. Trimming cost V 8 bases and J 3 bases, with 16 bases left between them. The CDR3 consists of 14 residues. Germline loops: CDR1 SGHNT, CDR2 YYREEE (reference sequence). The CDR3 loop is CASFLSPYTDTQYF. DNA of the CDR3: TGTGCCAGTTTTCTGAGTCCATATACAGATACGCAGTATTTT.

This chain connects TRBV20-1 to TRBJ2-7, with a tentative D call TRBD1 (5 bases). V lost 8 bases and J lost 2, with 10 bases in between. Germline CDR1 is DFQATT and CDR2 is SNEGSKA (reference sequence). The CDR3 is 11 amino acids. The CDR3 region is CSTPGTYEQYF. CDR3 bases: TGCAGTACACCAGGGACCTACGAGCAGTACTTC.

The rearrangement links TRBV9 to TRBJ2-1; D may be TRBD1 (6 bases). With 0 bases removed from V and 7 bases from J, the gap between germline ends came to 17 bases. The CDR3 loop spans 16 amino acids. Germline CDR1 is SGDLS and CDR2 is YYNGEE. CDR3 DNA sequence: TGTGCCAGCAGCGTAGACGTTCGAGGGGGAAGGAATGAGCAGTTCTTC. Amino acids: CASSVDVRGGRNEQFF.

This rearrangement joins TRBV30 to TRBJ2-7, with TRBD2 matching 12 bases. With 1 base clipped from V and 2 bases from J, the junction kept 9 bases outside the gene matches. There are 17 residues in the CDR3. The germline V gene has CDR1 GTSNPN and CDR2 SVGIG (reference sequence). The CDR3 region is CAWSAPTTSGRAYEQYF. The CDR3 DNA reads TGTGCCTGGAGTGCACCCACGACTAGCGGGAGAGCCTACGAGCAGTACTTC.

The rearrangement uses TRBV28 and TRBJ1-5; D is unclear. V lost 7 bases and J lost 9, with 16 bases in between. The V gene's germline CDR1 is MDHEN and CDR2 SYDVKM. This CDR3 has 13 amino acids. CDR3 residues: CASTPGQVGPQHF. DNA for the CDR3: TGTGCCAGCACCCCTGGGCAGGTCGGGCCCCAGCATTTT.

This chain uses TRBV9 with TRBJ2-1; TRBD2 agrees at 8 bases. V lost 1 base and J lost 1; bases outside the gene matches: 4. The CDR3 contains 16 residues. CDR1 SGDLS and CDR2 YYNGEE come from the germline V gene. CDR3: CASSVKKRESYNEQFF. CDR3 sequence (DNA): TGTGCCAGCAGCGTAAAGAAGCGGGAGTCCTACAATGAGCAGTTCTTC.

This clone was seen repeatedly, ten times or more. The chain links TRBV6-4 to TRBJ2-2, with 7 bases identical to TRBD2. The CDR3 is 14 amino acids. Germline CDR1 MRHNA, CDR2 SNTAGT. V was pared by 3 bases and J by 5 bases, with 3 bases of the junction left unmatched. CDR3 DNA sequence: TGTGCCAGCAGTGAAAGCGGGACTACCGGGGAGCTGTTTTTT. It translates to CASSESGTTGELFF.

The J gene is TRBJ2-1, the V gene TRBV5-4; 7 bases line up with TRBD2. Trimming took 6 bases from V and 0 from J; bases not matched to a gene: 9. Per germline, CDR1 SGHNT and CDR2 YYREEE (reference sequence). This CDR3 has 16 amino acids. The CDR3 nucleotides are TGTGCCAGCACCGGGCAAGCGGGAAGCTCCTACAATGAGCAGTTCTTC. Its protein product is CASTGQAGSSYNEQFF.

The chain carries TRBV28 and TRBJ2-3, with 13 bases identical to TRBD2. The CDR3 spans 14 residues. Germline V gene sequence: CDR1 MDHEN, CDR2 SYDVKM. The trim removed 7 bases at V and 8 bases at J, leaving 6 bases unmatched. CDR3 nucleotides: TGTGCCAGCACACTAGCGGGAGGGCCGGGTACGCAGTATTTT. Protein sequence: CASTLAGGPGTQYF. The full variable domain, its missing parts supplied by reference TRBV28 and TRBJ2-3, is DVKVTQSSRYLVKRTGEKVFLECVQDMDHENMFWYRQDPGLGLRLIYFSYDVKMKEKGDIPEGYSVSREKKERFSLILESASTNQTSMYLCASTLAGGPGTQYFGPGTRLTVL.